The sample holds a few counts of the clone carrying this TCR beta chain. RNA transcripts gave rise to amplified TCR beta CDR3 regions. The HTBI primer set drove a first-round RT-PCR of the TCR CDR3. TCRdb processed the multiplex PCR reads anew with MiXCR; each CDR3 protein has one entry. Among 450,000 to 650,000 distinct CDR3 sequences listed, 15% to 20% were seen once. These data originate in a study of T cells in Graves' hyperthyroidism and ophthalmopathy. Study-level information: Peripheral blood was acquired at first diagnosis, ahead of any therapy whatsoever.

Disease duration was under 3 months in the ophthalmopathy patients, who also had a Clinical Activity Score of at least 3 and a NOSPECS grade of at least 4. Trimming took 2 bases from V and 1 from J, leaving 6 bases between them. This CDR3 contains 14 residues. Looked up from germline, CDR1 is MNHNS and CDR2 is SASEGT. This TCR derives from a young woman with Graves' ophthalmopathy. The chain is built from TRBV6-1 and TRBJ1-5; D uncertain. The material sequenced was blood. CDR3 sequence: CASSESLSNQPQHF. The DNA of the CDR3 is TGTGCCAGCAGTGAAAGCTTAAGCAATCAGCCCCAGCATTTT.